This is a list of T cell receptor beta chains from one sample in a study of PD-1 blockade in classical Hodgkin lymphoma. Profiled with immunoSEQ multiplex PCR; TCRdb holds only in-frame clones, not every one. The sample yields 35,000 to 50,000 clones, 66% seen once. Sequencing used peripheral blood mononuclear cells (PBMCs), obtained before the fourth cycle of nivolumab. The source is a human donor with classical Hodgkin lymphoma. CDR3s include the opening cysteine and the closing phenylalanine or tryptophan. D genes are given only for firm matches. Clone size, where shown, is once, few, many, or a class for clones that have expanded.

abundance,d_gene,v_gene,j_gene,CDR3nt,CDR3aa
NA,TRBD1,TRBV28,TRBJ2-7,TGTGCCAGCACCCTCAGACAGGGGCACGAGCAGTACTTC,CASTLRQGHEQYF
once,TRBD2,TRBV18,TRBJ2-4,TGTGCCAGCTCACCGACTAGCGGGAGTGAAAACATTCAGTACTTC,CASSPTSGSENIQYF
NA,TRBD2,TRBV30,TRBJ2-7,TGTGCCTGGAGCCATGAACCCGGGACTAGCGGGTACTACGAGCAGTACTTC,CAWSHEPGTSGYYEQYF
NA,NA,TRBV2,TRBJ2-1,TGTGCCAGCAGTGGAGAAAGGAGCGTGGGGGCCAATGAGCAGTTCTTC,CASSGERSVGANEQFF
NA,NA,TRBV18,TRBJ2-6,TGTGCCAGCTCACCAGGTTTATTCTCTGGGGCCAACGTCCTGACTTTC,CASSPGLFSGANVLTF
once,NA,TRBV5-5,TRBJ2-5,TGTGCCAGCAGCGTCGACTACGGGGAGACCCAGTACTTC,CASSVDYGETQYF
medium-sized,NA,TRBV19,TRBJ2-7,TGTGCCAGTAGTAACTGGGGATACGAGCAGTACTTC,CASSNWGYEQYF
NA,NA,TRBV2,TRBJ1-1,TGTGCCAGCAGTGTGATGTGGACCGACGAGCTGAACACTGAAGCTTTCTTT,CASSVMWTDELNTEAFF
NA,NA,TRBV19,TRBJ2-2,TGTGCCAGTAGTACTCGGACAGCTTCGAACACCGGGGAGCTGTTTTTT,CASSTRTASNTGELFF
NA,TRBD2,TRBV7-2,TRBJ2-3,TGTGCCAGCAGCTTTGGTAGCGGGAGGAGAGGAGATACGCAGTATTTT,CASSFGSGRRGDTQYF
NA,NA,TRBV25-1,TRBJ2-5,TGTGCCAGCAGTGATCGGATACCGGGTGGGGAGACCCAGTACTTC,CASSDRIPGGETQYF
once,NA,TRBV5-1,TRBJ2-5,TGCGCCAGCAGCTTAGGTTCGGAGACCCAGTACTTC,CASSLGSETQYF
NA,NA,TRBV15,TRBJ2-7,TGTGCCACCAGCCTCCCCCTTCACGGGAATTCCGAGCAGTACTTC,CATSLPLHGNSEQYF
NA,NA,TRBV7-2,TRBJ1-2,TGTGCCAGCAGCTTAAGTACAGGGATCGGCTACACCTTC,CASSLSTGIGYTF
NA,NA,TRBV2,TRBJ1-1,TGTGCCAGCGGAGGGGGTACTGAAGCTTTCTTT,CASGGGTEAFF
NA,NA,TRBV4-1,TRBJ2-1,TGCGCCAGCAGTTTCACAGGGTCTTCCTACAATGAGCAGTTCTTC,CASSFTGSSYNEQFF
NA,TRBD1,TRBV29-1,TRBJ2-5,TGCAGCGTTGGGACAGGGAGGGAGACCCAGTACTTC,CSVGTGRETQYF
few,NA,TRBV15,TRBJ1-2,TGTGCCACCAGCAGAGATTCCCGTCAGGGGTCCTACACCTTC,CATSRDSRQGSYTF
few,TRBD2,TRBV28,TRBJ2-3,TGTGCCAGCAGTTCCCCCCAGCGGGAATTCACAGATACGCAGTATTTT,CASSSPQREFTDTQYF
NA,NA,TRBV30,TRBJ2-2,TGTGCCTGGAGCGGGAGCGGTACTATCGCCGGGGAGCTGTTTTTT,CAWSGSGTIAGELFF
few,TRBD1,TRBV29-1,TRBJ2-7,TGCAGCGCCGTGGACAGGGTAAACTCCTACGAGCAGTACTTC,CSAVDRVNSYEQYF
NA,TRBD2,TRBV6-6,TRBJ2-7,TGTGCCACCTGGGAGGGCTACGAGCAGTACTTC,CATWEGYEQYF
NA,TRBD2,TRBV7-8,TRBJ2-5,TGTGCCAGCAGCCGCGGACTAGCGGGGATACAAGAGACCCAGTACTTC,CASSRGLAGIQETQYF
NA,TRBD2,TRBV25-1,TRBJ2-1,TGTGCCAGCAGTGAATTAGGGACTAGCGGGGGGGCACGGGAGCAGTTCTTC,CASSELGTSGGAREQFF
many,TRBD1,TRBV4-3,TRBJ1-6,TGCGCCAGCAGCCGGGGAGGGGACAGGGATTCACCCCTCCACTTT,CASSRGGDRDSPLHF
NA,NA,TRBV5-6,TRBJ2-1,TGTGCCAGCAGCCAACATGACACCAATGAGCAGTTCTTC,CASSQHDTNEQFF
NA,TRBD1,TRBV4-1,TRBJ1-2,TGCGCCAGCAGCCACGGGACAGGGAATGGCTACACCTTC,CASSHGTGNGYTF
few,NA,TRBV6-6,TRBJ2-3,TGTGCCACTACCACGCCACTTGAACCCGATACGCAGTATTTT,CATTTPLEPDTQYF
many,NA,TRBV4-3,TRBJ1-4,TGCGCCAGCAGCCCCTCGGTGGGCAATGAAAAACTGTTTTTT,CASSPSVGNEKLFF
NA,TRBD1,TRBV29-1,TRBJ1-1,TGCAGCGTACAGGGGCTGGACACTGAAGCTTTCTTT,CSVQGLDTEAFF
medium-sized,TRBD2,TRBV18,TRBJ2-7,TGTGCCAGCTCAGTGGGGACTAGCGGGACTAGCTCCTACGAGCAGTACTTC,CASSVGTSGTSSYEQYF
NA,NA,TRBV6-5,TRBJ1-2,TGTGCCAGCAGTTTCAACCTGGGTGGGGGCTACACCTTC,CASSFNLGGGYTF
NA,NA,TRBV19,TRBJ1-2,TGTGCCAGTAGTATGACAGGTCTTTATGGCTACACCTTC,CASSMTGLYGYTF
NA,NA,TRBV18,TRBJ2-2,TGTGCCAGCTCACCCTGGGGTCGGACCGGGGAGCTGTTTTTT,CASSPWGRTGELFF
NA,NA,TRBV5-1,TRBJ1-1,TGCGCCAGCAGACCGGGCCGGGGTGAAGCTTTCTTT,CASRPGRGEAFF
NA,NA,TRBV12-5,TRBJ2-1,TGTGCTAGTGGTATCTGGACGGGGAATTACAATGAGCAGTTCTTC,CASGIWTGNYNEQFF
NA,NA,TRBV30,TRBJ1-5,TGTGCCTGGAGTGGCAGGGGCCTAGGCAATCAGCCCCAGCATTTT,CAWSGRGLGNQPQHF
NA,NA,TRBV4-3,TRBJ2-7,TGCGCCAGCAGCCAAGGTGGGGGTATAACGGGTCATTATCCCTACGAGCAGTACTTC,CASSQGGGITGHYPYEQYF
NA,NA,TRBV4-2,TRBJ1-3,TGTGCCAGCAGCCAAGATCCCCCACAGGTTGGAAACACCATATATTTT,CASSQDPPQVGNTIYF
NA,TRBD2,TRBV4-2,TRBJ2-1,TGTGCCAGCAGCCAAGACCTAGCGGGAGTTGGCAATGAGCAGTTCTTC,CASSQDLAGVGNEQFF
once,NA,TRBV27,TRBJ1-2,TGTGCCAGCAGTCCATCGGACAGCTACTATGGCTACACCTTC,CASSPSDSYYGYTF
medium-sized,NA,TRBV10-3,TRBJ1-2,TGTGCCATCAGTACTGGACCTCTATATGGCTACACCTTC,CAISTGPLYGYTF
NA,NA,TRBV9,TRBJ2-2,TGTGCCAGCAGCGTCCCGGGGGTAGGCGACACCGGGGAGCTGTTTTTT,CASSVPGVGDTGELFF
NA,NA,TRBV20-1,TRBJ2-1,TGCAGTTCTGTCCCCAATGAGCAGTTCTTC,CSSVPNEQFF
NA,TRBD2,TRBV15,TRBJ2-1,TGTGCCACCAGCAGAATAAGAACTAGCGGGATTCTCGAGCAGTTCTTC,CATSRIRTSGILEQFF
NA,TRBD2,TRBV19,TRBJ2-7,TGTGCCAGTAGTATATCATCGGGAGGGCCCAACGAGCAGTACTTC,CASSISSGGPNEQYF
NA,NA,TRBV5-4,TRBJ2-2,TGTGCCAGCAGTTGGTCGGCGCCCACCGGGGAGCTGTTTTTT,CASSWSAPTGELFF
NA,NA,TRBV21-1,TRBJ1-5,TGTGCCAGCAGCAAAGGAGGGACCTTTGGGTCAGGAGGGGGCGTGGGTCAGCCCCAGCATTTT,CASSKGGTFGSGGGVGQPQHF
NA,TRBD1,TRBV27,TRBJ1-2,TGTGCCAGCAGTATTAAGACAGGGGAAGACTATGGCTACACCTTC,CASSIKTGEDYGYTF
NA,NA,TRBV6-6,TRBJ2-2,TGTGCCAGCAGCGGTACTAACACCGGGGAGCTGTTTTTT,CASSGTNTGELFF